One sample yielded the 13 T cell receptor beta chains listed below, sequenced in a study of T cell repertoires in cytomegalovirus infection. No cognate antigen is known for these TCRs. TCRdb analysed the reads with MiXCR anew, one entry per CDR3 protein. Here the sample spans a few hundred thousand distinct CDR3 sequences, over 35% being singletons. The sample in question was cultured PBMCs, obtained from culture after CMV antigen stimulation. Receptor source: a human donor in good health (CMV status not recorded). Some clones in this sample may be carry-over from other donors' samples.

V and J are TRBV7-4 and TRBJ1-4; D is undetermined. Between the trimmed V and J ends, which lost 5 bases and 4 bases, there was a span of 14 bases. The CDR3 runs to 15 residues. Germline loops: CDR1 SGHVT, CDR2 SQSDAQ. The CDR3 DNA sequence: TGTGCCAGCAGCCTCAGCGGAGGGCGTAATGAAAAACTGTTTTTT. Encoded protein: CASSLSGGRNEKLFF.

A few counts support this clonotype. The chain links TRBV2 to TRBJ1-2; tentatively, D is TRBD1 (6 bases). The CDR3 runs to 13 residues. V was shortened by 2 bases and J by 10 bases, with 14 bases between the two germline ends. Germline values: CDR1 SNHLY, CDR2 FYNNEI. The DNA for the CDR3 is TGTGCCAGCAGTGAAAACAGGGAAGAGGTCTACACCTTC. Translating gives CASSENREEVYTF.

The gene calls are TRBV7-9 and TRBJ1-4; D is ambiguous. The ends were cut back, 5 bases at V and 7 bases at J, with 8 bases in the middle. The CDR3 spans 12 residues. Germline V gene lookup returns CDR1 SEHNR and CDR2 FQNEAQ (reference sequence). Here the CDR3 DNA reads TGTGCCAGCAGCCCTCAGAGTGAAAAACTGTTTTTT. This codes for CASSPQSEKLFF. Full variable domain (missing parts from reference TRBV7-9 and TRBJ1-4): DTGVSQNPRHKITKRGQNVTFRCDPISEHNRLYWYRQTLGQGPEFLTYFQNEAQLEKSRLLSDRFSAERPKGSFSTLEIQRTEQGDSAMYLCASSPQSEKLFFGSGTQLSVL.

This clonotype has at least ten counts. The chain combines TRBV7-2 with TRBJ2-7, with D possibly being TRBD2 (5 bases). Trimming stripped 2 bases from V and 3 bases from J, with 14 bases between. This CDR3 spans 15 amino acids. Germline CDR1 reads SGHTA; CDR2 reads FQGNSA. The CDR3 spells CASSLMRTEIYEQYF. The CDR3 DNA sequence: TGTGCCAGCAGCTTAATGCGGACTGAAATCTACGAGCAGTACTTC.

This clonotype was recorded a few times. V is TRBV12-3 or TRBV12-4 and J is TRBJ2-7; TRBD1 might be the D (5 bases). The V end was cut by 6 bases, the J end by 0 bases, with 12 bases between. The CDR3 loop spans 14 amino acids. This CDR3 reads CASRQTVSSYEQYF. In nucleotides, the CDR3 is TGTGCCAGCAGGCAGACAGTTAGCTCCTACGAGCAGTACTTC.

This clonotype was recorded only once. V usage is TRBV20-1 and J usage is TRBJ2-7; TRBD1 agrees at 7 bases. This CDR3 has 13 residues. Trimming at V came to 3 bases and at J to 4 bases, leaving 6 bases not matched to a gene. Looked up from germline, CDR1 is DFQATT and CDR2 is SNEGSKA (reference sequence). This chain's CDR3 is CSASGDRVYEQYF. In DNA form, the CDR3 reads TGCAGTGCTAGCGGCGACAGGGTTTACGAGCAGTACTTC.

The table lists this clonotype with a few counts. The V call is TRBV6-1, the J call TRBJ1-4; 10 positions agree with TRBD1. Germline CDR1 MNHNS, CDR2 SASEGT. J was trimmed by 8 bases and V by 7 bases; bases with no gene match: 4. This CDR3 is 13 amino acids long. CDR3 in DNA: TGTGCCAGCAATCCGGGACAGGGGGAAAAACTGTTTTTT. Protein product: CASNPGQGEKLFF.

The rearrangement links TRBV20-1 to TRBJ2-7; 9 bases are a match to TRBD1. The CDR3 extends over 14 amino acids. Germline V lookup: CDR1 DFQATT, CDR2 SNEGSKA (reference sequence). With V trimmed by 8 bases and J by 6 bases, 14 bases remained unmatched. The CDR3 protein is CSPATGTGIREQYF. The CDR3 region has the DNA TGCAGTCCCGCCACCGGGACAGGGATTCGCGAGCAGTACTTC.

The CDR3 sequence is CASSLDQTVYNEQFF. For the CDR3, the DNA is TGTGCCAGCAGCTTAGACCAGACCGTCTACAATGAGCAGTTCTTC. The V and J genes are TRBV7-2 and TRBJ2-1; D unresolved. Germline-derived CDR1 and CDR2 are SGHTA and FQGNSA. The CDR3 length is 15 residues. The V gene lost 1 base and the J gene lost 3 bases, with 10 bases spanning the gap.

The chain combines TRBV7-6 with TRBJ2-2, with 7 bases that match TRBD1. V was pared by 5 bases and J by 2 bases, with 8 bases of the junction left unmatched. Germline lookup yields CDR1 SGHVS and CDR2 FNYEAQ. The CDR3 is 16 amino acids. CDR3 nucleotides: TGTGCCAGCAGCCTCCAAACAGGGGACAACACCGGGGAGCTGTTTTTT. Translating it yields CASSLQTGDNTGELFF.

The chain links TRBV5-4 to TRBJ2-1; no reliable D call. Trimming left V 2 bases short and J 5 bases short, with 5 bases between. The CDR3 is made up of 12 amino acids. Germline lookup yields CDR1 SGHNT and CDR2 YYREEE (reference sequence). The CDR3 loop reads CASSLDHNEQFF. CDR3 DNA sequence: TGTGCCAGCAGCTTAGATCACAATGAGCAGTTCTTC. Together with reference TRBV5-4 and TRBJ2-1, the CDR3 gives the full variable domain: ETGVTQSPTHLIKTRGQQVTLRCSSQSGHNTVSWYQQALGQGPQFIFQYYREEENGRGNFPPRFSGLQFPNYSSELNVNALELDDSALYLCASSLDHNEQFFGPGTRLTVL.

The rearrangement joins TRBV20-1 to TRBJ2-7, with 11 bases lining up with TRBD1. The germline V gene has CDR1 DFQATT and CDR2 SNEGSKA (reference sequence). CDR3 length equals 12 residues. V gave up 7 bases and J gave up 6 bases; unmatched junction bases: 5. This CDR3 is CSGLDRGREQYF. CDR3 DNA sequence: TGCAGTGGGCTGGACAGGGGGCGCGAGCAGTACTTC.

J is TRBJ2-5 and V is TRBV7-8; D is unclear. The CDR3 consists of 13 residues. The V gene lost 1 base and the J gene lost 6 bases, with 9 bases spanning the gap. In germline, CDR1 is SGHVS, CDR2 FQNEAQ. The CDR3 nucleotides read TGTGCCAGCAGCTTAGGACCAGCCAAGACCCAGTACTTC. Amino acids: CASSLGPAKTQYF. Complete variable domain (other parts from reference TRBV7-8 and TRBJ2-5): GAGVSQSPRYKVAKRGQDVALRCDPISGHVSLFWYQQALGQGPEFLTYFQNEAQLDKSGLPSDRFFAERPEGSVSTLKIQRTQQEDSAVYLCASSLGPAKTQYFGPGTRLLVL.